This T cell receptor beta chain was sequenced in a study of cytomegalovirus exposure and HLA in healthy donors. The CDR3 extends over 13 amino acids. Germline CDR1 reads GTSNPN; CDR2 reads SVGIG (reference sequence). The study ran its PCR with 60 Vbeta and 13 Jbeta primers. Clones were read by immunoSEQ multiplex PCR, and TCRdb kept only the in-frame ones, dropping some. The repertoire consists of over 150,000 clones, with around 80% occurring once and the leading ten covering 2.5% to 4%. The rearrangement links TRBV30 to TRBJ2-5, with 7 bases aligning to TRBD2. The DNA end lines up better with TRBJ2-7; the J call may be wrong. Sequencing was carried out using PBMCs. The receptor's source is a woman aged 45 to 65 in good health and CMV-seropositive. Written as DNA, the CDR3 is TGTGCCTGGATTGGCGGGGGTCGCTACGAGCAGTACTTC. Protein: CAWIGGGRYEQYF.